The 18 T cell receptor beta chains reported below all come from one sample, sequenced in a study of CD4+ T cells in melanoma. Assay used: immunoSEQ multiplex PCR; TCRdb lists only in-frame clones, some missing. The table lists about 9,600 clones, about 73% of them singletons. Sequencing was done on a sample of cells from a culture (not recorded whether cultured in vitro). These receptors came from a human donor with melanoma.

In its sample, this clone was seen once. The V and J genes are TRBV7-2 and TRBJ1-3; TRBD1 matches at 8 bases. CDR3 length: 19 residues. Per the germline V gene, CDR1 is SGHTA and CDR2 is FQGNSA. The trim removed 2 bases at V and 0 bases at J, leaving 12 bases unmatched. The CDR3 coding sequence is TGTGCCAGCAGCTTATACGCAGGGGGCGCTATCGGCTCTGGAAACACCATATATTTT. It codes for CASSLYAGGAIGSGNTIYF.

This chain connects TRBV30 to TRBJ1-3, with TRBD1 as a possible D gene (6 bases). Trimming stripped 0 bases from V and 0 bases from J, with 15 bases between. Germline V CDR1 and CDR2: GTSNPN, SVGIG (reference sequence). CDR3 size: 17 residues. CDR3 bases: TGTGCCTGGAGTGTACGGGGGGGCAGCGGCTCTGGAAACACCATATATTTT. Translated, it gives CAWSVRGGSGSGNTIYF.

The chain employs TRBV7-9 and TRBJ1-5; a possible D gene is TRBD1 (5 bases). This CDR3 comprises 13 residues. CDR1 and CDR2 from the germline V gene are SEHNR and FQNEAQ (reference sequence). The V gene lost 3 bases and the J gene lost 8 bases, with 11 bases spanning the gap. In nucleotides, the CDR3 is TGTGCCAGCAGCTTGGGGCGGGGTGAGCCCCAGCATTTT. Protein: CASSLGRGEPQHF.

Here the CDR3 DNA reads TGTGCCAGCTCACCCGTAGGTGGGTGGGACACTGAAGCTTTCTTT. Translation: CASSPVGGWDTEAFF. The chain employs TRBV18 and TRBJ1-1; D is ambiguous. With 3 bases removed from V and 3 bases from J, the gap between germline ends came to 14 bases. The V gene's germline CDR1 is KGHSH and CDR2 LQKENI. The CDR3 spans 15 residues.

The chain carries TRBV11-2 and TRBJ1-1; D remains unclear. The CDR3 has 14 amino acids. Germline V gene sequence: CDR1 SGHAT, CDR2 FQNNGV. V lost 3 bases and J lost 0, with 8 bases in between. CDR3 protein: CASSLTAMNTEAFF. The DNA of the CDR3 is TGTGCCAGCAGCTTGACGGCTATGAACACTGAAGCTTTCTTT.

The J gene is TRBJ1-3, the V gene TRBV6-5; D might be TRBD1 (6 bases). CDR3 length equals 14 residues. Germline V gives CDR1 MNHEY, CDR2 SVGAGI. V was trimmed by 7 bases and J by 6 bases, leaving 16 bases between them. The CDR3 sequence: CASTPGTRTNTIYF. Here the CDR3 DNA reads TGTGCCAGCACCCCCGGGACAAGGACAAACACCATATATTTT.

The sample holds a few counts of this clone. V and J are TRBV3-1 (or the pseudogene TRBV3-2) and TRBJ2-6; 12 bases agree with TRBD1. Germline V gene data show CDR1 as LGHDT and CDR2 as YNNKEL (reference sequence). This CDR3 contains 16 residues. Losses at the gene ends were 7 bases for V and 2 bases for J; bases not matched to a gene: 3. The CDR3 nucleotides read TGTGCCAGCACCGGGACAGGGGGCGCTGGGGCCAACGTCCTGACTTTC. Translating gives CASTGTGGAGANVLTF.

The chain is built from TRBV4-1 and TRBJ2-1; 7 nucleotides align to TRBD1. Trimming at V came to 3 bases and at J to 3 bases, leaving 8 bases not matched to a gene. Germline V gene sequence: CDR1 MGHRA, CDR2 YSYEKL. The CDR3 runs to 16 residues. DNA for the CDR3: TGCGCCAGCAGCCAGGCCGGGACAGCTCTCTACAATGAGCAGTTCTTC. Its protein product is CASSQAGTALYNEQFF.

The genes are TRBV5-1 and TRBJ1-1, with TRBD1 identical over 9 bases. The germline V gene encodes CDR1 SGHRS and CDR2 YFSETQ. The junction had 5 bases not matched to a gene; V was cut back by 0 bases and J by 2 bases. The CDR3 has 16 residues. The CDR3 reads CASSLAWTGVNTEAFF. The CDR3 nucleotides read TGCGCCAGCAGCTTGGCCTGGACAGGGGTTAACACTGAAGCTTTCTTT.

The table lists this clone with a count of one. J is TRBJ2-3 and V is TRBV5-1; perhaps TRBD1 as D (6 bases). CDR3 size: 14 residues. Germline CDR1 reads SGHRS; CDR2 reads YFSETQ. Trimming shortened V by 6 bases and J by 0 bases, and 11 bases separated the two germline ends. The CDR3 spells CASNRGGSTDTQYF. The CDR3 nucleotides are TGCGCCAGCAACCGAGGGGGTAGCACAGATACGCAGTATTTT.

The J gene is TRBJ1-1, the V gene TRBV27; no reliable D call. Germline values: CDR1 MNHEY, CDR2 SMNVEV (reference sequence). There are 14 residues in the CDR3. V was cut by 4 bases and J by 3 bases, with 12 bases left in between. CDR3 sequence: CASSSTWGDTEAFF. In nucleotides, the CDR3 is TGTGCCAGCAGTTCTACGTGGGGAGACACTGAAGCTTTCTTT.

The chain has TRBV18 and TRBJ1-5, with unresolved D. This CDR3 region has 15 residues. V was shortened by 5 bases and J by 0 bases, with 11 bases between the two germline ends. Per the germline V gene, CDR1 is KGHSH and CDR2 is LQKENI. The CDR3 reads CASSEDTHSNQPQHF. The CDR3 nucleotides read TGTGCCAGCTCAGAGGATACTCATAGCAATCAGCCCCAGCATTTT.

The chain joins TRBV2 to TRBJ1-2, with 7 bases aligning to TRBD1. Looked up from germline, CDR1 is SNHLY and CDR2 is FYNNEI. V gave up 6 bases and J gave up 2 bases; unmatched junction bases: 12. The CDR3 contains 16 residues. Here the CDR3 DNA reads TGTGCCAGCAGCGGGACAGCGGAGGGCTCAAACTATGGCTACACCTTC. It yields the protein CASSGTAEGSNYGYTF.

A single count supports this clone. This chain uses TRBV5-1 with TRBJ1-6; the match to TRBD1 covers 9 bases. The CDR3 is made up of 15 amino acids. V lost 2 bases, J lost 6 bases, and 3 bases stayed unmatched. CDR1 and CDR2 (germline): SGHRS, YFSETQ. The CDR3 reads CASSFGDRANSPLHF. The CDR3 DNA reads as TGCGCCAGCAGCTTTGGGGACAGGGCTAATTCACCCCTCCACTTT. The complete variable domain, with remaining parts taken from reference TRBV5-1 and TRBJ1-6, reads KAGVTQTPRYLIKTRGQQVTLSCSPISGHRSVSWYQQTPGQGLQFLFEYFSETQRNKGNFPGRFSGRQFSNSRSEMNVSTLELGDSALYLCASSFGDRANSPLHFGNGTRLTVT.

The chain is built from TRBV20-1 and TRBJ2-7; D gene unclear. CDR3 size: 11 residues. Between the trimmed V and J ends, which lost 4 bases and 4 bases, there was a span of 8 bases. CDR1 and CDR2 (germline): DFQATT, SNEGSKA (reference sequence). The CDR3 DNA sequence: TGCAGTGCTATTGGAGTTTACGAGCAGTACTTC. The encoded protein is CSAIGVYEQYF.

V is TRBV7-9 and J is TRBJ1-4; D gene ambiguous. The CDR3 is 15 residues long. The germline V gene encodes CDR1 SEHNR and CDR2 FQNEAQ (reference sequence). V lost 4 bases and J lost 8, with 17 bases in between. The CDR3, as DNA: TGTGCCAGCAGCTCTCCCAGGTTGGTCATGGAAAAACTGTTTTTT. It encodes CASSSPRLVMEKLFF.

This rearrangement joins TRBV4-2 to TRBJ2-3, with 7 bases aligning to TRBD2. J lost 2 bases, V lost 7 bases, and 12 bases had no gene match. The CDR3 is 16 amino acids. Germline assignment: CDR1 LGHNA and CDR2 YNFKEQ. The CDR3 DNA sequence: TGTGCCAGCACGGTCGGGGGGATGAGAGACACAGATACGCAGTATTTT. Translating gives CASTVGGMRDTDTQYF.

The chain is built from TRBV5-5 and TRBJ2-3; D gene unclear. The CDR3 totals 16 residues. V was clipped by 0 bases and J by 2 bases, with 13 bases between them. CDR1 and CDR2 from the germline V gene are SGHKS and YYEKEE (reference sequence). CDR3 nucleotides: TGTGCCAGCAGCTTGGTCCATATGGGATTCACAGATACGCAGTATTTT. Translation gives CASSLVHMGFTDTQYF. Variable domain in full (rest from reference TRBV5-5 and TRBJ2-3): DAGVTQSPTHLIKTRGQQVTLRCSPISGHKSVSWYQQVLGQGPQFIFQYYEKEERGRGNFPDRFSARQFPNYSSELNVNALLLGDSALYLCASSLVHMGFTDTQYFGPGTRLTVL.